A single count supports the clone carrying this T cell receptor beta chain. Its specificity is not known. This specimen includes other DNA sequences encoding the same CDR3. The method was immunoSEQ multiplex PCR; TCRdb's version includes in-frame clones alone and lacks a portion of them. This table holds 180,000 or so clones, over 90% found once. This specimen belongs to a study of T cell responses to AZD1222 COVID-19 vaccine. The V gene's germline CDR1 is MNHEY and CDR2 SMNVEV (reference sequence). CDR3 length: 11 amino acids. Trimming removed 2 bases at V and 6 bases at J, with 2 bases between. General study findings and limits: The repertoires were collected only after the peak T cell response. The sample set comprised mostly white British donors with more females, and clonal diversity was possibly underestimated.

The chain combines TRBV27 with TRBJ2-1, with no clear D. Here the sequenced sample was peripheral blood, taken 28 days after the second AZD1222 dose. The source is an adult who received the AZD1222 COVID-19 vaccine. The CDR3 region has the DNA TGTGCCAGCAGTTTACTCAATGAGCAGTTCTTC. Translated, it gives CASSLLNEQFF.